Presented here are 2 T cell receptor beta chains from one specimen sequenced in a study of CXCR3-negative and CXCR3-positive naive CD8 T cells. UMI-tagged TRB cDNA libraries were built via 5' RACE. From the 5' RACE reads, TCRdb lists one entry per CDR3 protein and no DNA. The table lists 150,000 to 170,000 distinct CDR3 sequences. General study points: Naive cells with CXCR3 showed TRB CDR3s that were more hydrophobic than those in CXCR3-negative naive cells.

No cognate antigen is known for these TCRs. Sequencing was carried out using naive CXCR3+ CD8+ T cells from blood. The subset: CD45RO-CCR7+CD27+CD95- naive CD8+ T cells expressing CXCR3 (TNR3+). The receptor source for this set is a human donor in good health. Some clones in this sample may be carry-over from other donors' samples.

The chain couples TRBV27 to TRBJ1-1; TCRdb designates TRBD1, a call that cannot be tested without DNA. Germline CDR1 reads MNHEY; CDR2 reads SMNVEV (reference sequence). This CDR3 is built from 14 residues. CDR3 amino acids: CASRVTGGGTEAFF.

V usage is TRBV3-1 and J usage is TRBJ2-1; TCRdb names TRBD2, which stays unverified in the absence of DNA. CDR1 is LGHDT, CDR2 YNNKEL, per germline (reference sequence). There are 15 residues in the CDR3. The CDR3 loop reads CASSLTSIGYEEQFF.